These 5 T cell receptor beta chains were all obtained from the same sample, sequenced in a study of T cell repertoires in cytomegalovirus infection. TCRdb re-analysed the reads in MiXCR, keeping a single row per CDR3 protein. This table holds 150,000 to 200,000 distinct CDR3 sequences, 17% found once. The material sequenced was CD8+ T cells from PBMCs. These receptors were collected from a human donor in good health (CMV status not recorded). Some clones in this sample may be carry-over from other donors' samples.

This clonotype has more than one count but fewer than ten. The chain has TRBV20-1 and TRBJ2-1; D is possibly TRBD1 (6 bases). CDR3 length equals 16 residues. Trimming took off 4 bases at V and 0 bases at J, with 16 bases between the two ends. From germline, CDR1 is DFQATT and CDR2 SNEGSKA (reference sequence). This CDR3 is CSATSRGQFSYNEQFF. The CDR3 DNA follows: TGCAGTGCTACTAGTCGGGGACAATTCTCCTACAATGAGCAGTTCTTC.

This chain connects TRBV9 to TRBJ2-1; D gene ambiguous. CDR3 length: 11 amino acids. V was cut by 5 bases and J by 8 bases, with 8 bases left in between. Germline assignment: CDR1 SGDLS and CDR2 YYNGEE. Written as DNA, the CDR3 is TGTGCCAGCAGTGAAGGGTATGAGCAGTTCTTC. Amino acid sequence: CASSEGYEQFF.

This sequence joins TRBV4-2 and TRBJ2-7; 12 bases are shared with TRBD2. J lost 2 bases, V lost 4 bases, and 6 bases had no gene match. The CDR3 sequence is 16 residues long. Looked up from germline, CDR1 is LGHNA and CDR2 is YNFKEQ. The CDR3 DNA reads TGTGCCAGCAGCCCTTGGACTAGCGGGGCGGCCTACGAGCAGTACTTC. This gives the protein CASSPWTSGAAYEQYF.

V gene TRBV6-2 or TRBV6-3 combines with J gene TRBJ2-5, with 10 bases lining up with TRBD1. CDR3 length equals 16 residues. The germline V gene encodes CDR1 MNHEY and CDR2 SVGEGT. J gave up 5 bases and V 3 bases, and 9 bases lay outside the gene matches. The CDR3 bases are TGTGCCAGCAGTTATTACGACAGGGGGCGCGGTGAGACCCAGTACTTC. It is translated as CASSYYDRGRGETQYF.

DNA for the CDR3: TGTGCCAGCAGCTTGAGGGGGGGAGGCTCTGGAAACACCATATATTTT. Translation: CASSLRGGGSGNTIYF. The J gene is TRBJ1-3, the V gene TRBV7-2; TRBD1 is a possible D gene (6 bases). Trimming removed 3 bases from V and 0 bases from J, with 12 bases in between. Germline V gives CDR1 SGHTA, CDR2 FQGNSA. CDR3 length: 16 residues.